The T cell receptor (beta chain) described here comes from a study of cytomegalovirus exposure and HLA in healthy donors. Overall study results and limits: Available immune exposure information covered CMV serostatus only. In vitro assays verified that three CMV-associated chains recognized CMV antigens specifically. It was reported that TCR beta sequences correctly inferred the HLA-A and HLA-B alleles for most subjects. Follow-up analysis later connected one missense variant in DCLRE1C with trimming of TCR beta V- and J-genes.

The germline V gene has CDR1 SGHRS and CDR2 YFSETQ. Trimming at V came to 3 bases and at J to 1 base, leaving 4 bases not matched to a gene. The CDR3 loop spans 15 amino acids. 13 Jbeta primers and 60 Vbeta primers were used for the PCR. Repertoires were generated with immunoSEQ multiplex PCR, while TCRdb's copy carries only in-frame clones and drops some. Of 170,000 or so clones listed, around 80% are singletons. As to this clone: What it recognizes is unknown.

The sequencing input was PBMCs. The receptor comes from a woman aged 25 to 39 in good health and CMV-seropositive. The chain combines TRBV5-1 with TRBJ1-1; 9 nucleotides match TRBD1. CDR3 amino acids: CASSSMTGGNTEAFF. The CDR3 DNA sequence: TGCGCCAGCAGCTCGATGACAGGGGGGAACACTGAAGCTTTCTTT.